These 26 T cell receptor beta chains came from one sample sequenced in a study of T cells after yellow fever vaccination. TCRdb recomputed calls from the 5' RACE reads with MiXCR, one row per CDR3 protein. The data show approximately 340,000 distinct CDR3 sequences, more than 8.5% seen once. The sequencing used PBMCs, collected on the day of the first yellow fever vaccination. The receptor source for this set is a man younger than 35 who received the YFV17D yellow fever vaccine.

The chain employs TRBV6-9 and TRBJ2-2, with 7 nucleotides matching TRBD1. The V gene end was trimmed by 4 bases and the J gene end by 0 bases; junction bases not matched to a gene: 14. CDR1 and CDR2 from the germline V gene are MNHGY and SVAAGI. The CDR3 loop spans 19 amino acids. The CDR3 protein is CASSFQGETHPTNTGELFF. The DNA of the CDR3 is TGTGCCAGCAGTTTCCAGGGGGAAACCCACCCAACGAACACCGGGGAGCTGTTTTTT.

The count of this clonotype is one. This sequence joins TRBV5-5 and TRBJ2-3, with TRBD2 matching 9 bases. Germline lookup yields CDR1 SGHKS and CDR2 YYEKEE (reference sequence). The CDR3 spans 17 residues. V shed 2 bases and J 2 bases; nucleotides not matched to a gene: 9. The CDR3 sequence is CASSLTTGTSLTDTQYF. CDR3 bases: TGTGCCAGCAGCTTAACCACCGGGACTAGCCTCACAGATACGCAGTATTTT.

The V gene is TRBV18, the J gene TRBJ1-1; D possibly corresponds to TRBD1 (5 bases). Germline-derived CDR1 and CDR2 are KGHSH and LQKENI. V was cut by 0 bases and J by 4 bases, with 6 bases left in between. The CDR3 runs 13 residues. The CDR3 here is CASSPPGTTEAFF. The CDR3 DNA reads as TGTGCCAGCTCACCACCAGGGACCACTGAAGCTTTCTTT.

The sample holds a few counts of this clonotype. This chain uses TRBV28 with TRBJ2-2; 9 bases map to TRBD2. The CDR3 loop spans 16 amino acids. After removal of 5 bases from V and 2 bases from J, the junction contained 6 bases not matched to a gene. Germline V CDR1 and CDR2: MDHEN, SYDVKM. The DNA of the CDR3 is TGTGCCAGCAGTCGTAGCGGGGGCCTAAACACCGGGGAGCTGTTTTTT. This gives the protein CASSRSGGLNTGELFF.

The DNA of the CDR3 is TGCGCCAGCAGACGAGGAGGGGGAAACTATGGCTACACCTTC. Its translation: CASRRGGGNYGYTF. The genes are TRBV4-3 and TRBJ1-2; possibly TRBD1 for D (6 bases). The V end was cut by 6 bases, the J end by 2 bases, with 13 bases between. The CDR3 sequence is 14 residues long. Germline lookup yields CDR1 LGHNA and CDR2 YSLEER.

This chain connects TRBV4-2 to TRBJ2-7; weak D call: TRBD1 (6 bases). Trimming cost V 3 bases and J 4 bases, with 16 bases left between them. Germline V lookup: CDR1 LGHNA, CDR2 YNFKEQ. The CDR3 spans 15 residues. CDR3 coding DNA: TGTGCCAGCAGCCATCCACAGGGAATTGGGTACGAGCAGTACTTC. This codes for CASSHPQGIGYEQYF.

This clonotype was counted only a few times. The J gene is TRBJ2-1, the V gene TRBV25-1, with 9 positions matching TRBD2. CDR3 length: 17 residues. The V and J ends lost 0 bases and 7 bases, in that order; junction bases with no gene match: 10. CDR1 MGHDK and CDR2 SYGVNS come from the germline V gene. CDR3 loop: CASSEYFGAGGPNEQFF. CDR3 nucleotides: TGTGCCAGCAGTGAATATTTCGGGGCGGGGGGGCCTAATGAGCAGTTCTTC.

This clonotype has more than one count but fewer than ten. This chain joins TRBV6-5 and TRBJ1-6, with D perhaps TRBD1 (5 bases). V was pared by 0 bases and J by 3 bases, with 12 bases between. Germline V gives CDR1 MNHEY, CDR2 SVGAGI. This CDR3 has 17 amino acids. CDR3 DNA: TGTGCCAGCAGTTACTCGGGGGTACGGCTCTATAATTCACCCCTCCACTTT. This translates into CASSYSGVRLYNSPLHF.

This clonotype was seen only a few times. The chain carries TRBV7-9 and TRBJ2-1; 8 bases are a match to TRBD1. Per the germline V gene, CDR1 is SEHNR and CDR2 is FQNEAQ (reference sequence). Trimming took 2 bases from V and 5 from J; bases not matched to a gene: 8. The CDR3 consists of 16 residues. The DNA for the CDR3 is TGTGCCAGCAGCTTACCGCGGACAGGGACTCACAATGAGCAGTTCTTC. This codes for CASSLPRTGTHNEQFF.

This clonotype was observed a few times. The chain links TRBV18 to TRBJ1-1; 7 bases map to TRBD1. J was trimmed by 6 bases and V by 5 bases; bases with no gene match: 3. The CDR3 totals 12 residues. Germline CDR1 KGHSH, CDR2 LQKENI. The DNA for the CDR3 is TGTGCCAGCTCAGTAACAGGGGCTGAAGCTTTCTTT. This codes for CASSVTGAEAFF.

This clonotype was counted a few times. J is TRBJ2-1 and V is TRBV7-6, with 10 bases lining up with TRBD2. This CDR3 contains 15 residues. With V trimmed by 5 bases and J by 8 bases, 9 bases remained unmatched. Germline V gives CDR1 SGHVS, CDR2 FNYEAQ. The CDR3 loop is CASSLAAGGGDEQFF. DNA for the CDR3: TGTGCCAGCAGCCTGGCAGCGGGGGGGGGGGATGAGCAGTTCTTC.

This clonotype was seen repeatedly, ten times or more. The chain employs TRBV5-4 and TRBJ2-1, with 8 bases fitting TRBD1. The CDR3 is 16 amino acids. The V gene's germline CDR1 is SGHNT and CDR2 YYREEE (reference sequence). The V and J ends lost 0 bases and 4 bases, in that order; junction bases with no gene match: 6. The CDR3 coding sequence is TGTGCCAGCAGCTTGGCCGGGACAGGACGGTACAATGAGCAGTTCTTC. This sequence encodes CASSLAGTGRYNEQFF.

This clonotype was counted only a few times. CDR3 loop: CSARVGTSGPGGTQYF. DNA of the CDR3: TGCAGTGCTAGAGTTGGGACTAGCGGGCCGGGCGGTACGCAGTATTTT. The gene calls are TRBV20-1 and TRBJ2-3, with TRBD2 identical over 12 bases. The germline V gene has CDR1 DFQATT and CDR2 SNEGSKA (reference sequence). The CDR3 runs 16 residues. The V gene end was trimmed by 1 base and the J gene end by 8 bases; junction bases not matched to a gene: 10.

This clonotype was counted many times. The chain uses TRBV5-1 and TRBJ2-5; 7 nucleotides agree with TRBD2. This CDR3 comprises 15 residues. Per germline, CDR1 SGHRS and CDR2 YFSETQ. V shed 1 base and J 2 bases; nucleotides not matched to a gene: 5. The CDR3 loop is CASSLSSSGQETQYF. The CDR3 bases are TGCGCCAGCAGCTTGAGCTCTAGCGGACAAGAGACCCAGTACTTC.

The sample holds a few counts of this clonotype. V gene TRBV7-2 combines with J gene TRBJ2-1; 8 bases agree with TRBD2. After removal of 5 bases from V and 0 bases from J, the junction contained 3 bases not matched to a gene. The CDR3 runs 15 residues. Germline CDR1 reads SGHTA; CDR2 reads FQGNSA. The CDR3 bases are TGTGCCAGCAGCCTGGGACTAGACTCCTACAATGAGCAGTTCTTC. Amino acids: CASSLGLDSYNEQFF.

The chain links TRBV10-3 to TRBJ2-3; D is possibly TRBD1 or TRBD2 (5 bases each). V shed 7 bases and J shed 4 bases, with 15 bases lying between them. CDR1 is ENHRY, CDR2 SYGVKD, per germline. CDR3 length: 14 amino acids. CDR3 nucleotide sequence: TGTGCCATCACTGTGACACGAGGGGCAGATACGCAGTATTTT. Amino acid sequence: CAITVTRGADTQYF.

DNA for the CDR3: TGTGCCAGCAGTTATAATCCCCCGGGGGGGCTTGAAGAGACCCAGTACTTC. Its translation is CASSYNPPGGLEETQYF. V usage is TRBV6-2 or TRBV6-3 and J usage is TRBJ2-5; 8 bases are a match to TRBD2. V was pared by 3 bases and J by 3 bases, with 12 bases of the junction left unmatched. The germline V gene has CDR1 MNHEY and CDR2 SVGEGT. CDR3 length: 17 residues.

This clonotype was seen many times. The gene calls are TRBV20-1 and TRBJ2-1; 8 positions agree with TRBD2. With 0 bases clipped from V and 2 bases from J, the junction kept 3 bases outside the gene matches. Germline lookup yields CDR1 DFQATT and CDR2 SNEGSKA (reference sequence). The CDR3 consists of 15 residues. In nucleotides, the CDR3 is TGCAGTGCTAGAGATGGAGCGGGGGCCTACAATGAGCAGTTCTTC. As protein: CSARDGAGAYNEQFF.

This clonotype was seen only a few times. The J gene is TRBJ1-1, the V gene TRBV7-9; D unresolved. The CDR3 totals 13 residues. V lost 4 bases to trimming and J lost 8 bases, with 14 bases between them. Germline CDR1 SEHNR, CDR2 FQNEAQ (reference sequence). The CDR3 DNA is TGTGCCAGCAGCTCCTCTAACCTCCTAGAAGCTTTCTTT. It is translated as CASSSSNLLEAFF.

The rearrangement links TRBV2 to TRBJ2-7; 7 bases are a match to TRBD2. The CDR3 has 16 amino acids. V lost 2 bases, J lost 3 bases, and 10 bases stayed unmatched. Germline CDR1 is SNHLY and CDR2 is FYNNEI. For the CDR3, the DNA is TGTGCCAGCAGTGAATCGGGAGGTTCCCTCTACTACGAGCAGTACGTC. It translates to CASSESGGSLYYEQYV.

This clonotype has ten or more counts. CDR3 in amino acids: CASSARTPDGNEQFF. CDR3 DNA: TGCGCCAGCAGCGCGCGGACTCCGGATGGCAATGAGCAGTTCTTC. The rearrangement joins TRBV5-1 to TRBJ2-1; TRBD2 is a possible D gene (5 bases). Germline V lookup: CDR1 SGHRS, CDR2 YFSETQ. This CDR3 has 15 amino acids. V dropped 4 bases and J dropped 6 bases, with 17 bases sitting between them.

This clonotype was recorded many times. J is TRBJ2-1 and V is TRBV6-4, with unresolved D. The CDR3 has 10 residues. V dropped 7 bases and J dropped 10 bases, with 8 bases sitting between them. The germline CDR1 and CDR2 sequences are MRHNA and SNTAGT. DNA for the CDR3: TGTGCCAGCACTCCCCGGGAGCAGTTCTTC. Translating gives CASTPREQFF.

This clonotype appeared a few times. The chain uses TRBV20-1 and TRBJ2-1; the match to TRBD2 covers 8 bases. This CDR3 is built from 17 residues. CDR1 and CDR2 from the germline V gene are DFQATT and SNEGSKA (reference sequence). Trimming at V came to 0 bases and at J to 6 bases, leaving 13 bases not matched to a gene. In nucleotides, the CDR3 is TGCAGTGCTAGAGATTCCGTCGGGGGGGCCCAAAGCAATGAGCAGTTCTTC. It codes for CSARDSVGGAQSNEQFF.

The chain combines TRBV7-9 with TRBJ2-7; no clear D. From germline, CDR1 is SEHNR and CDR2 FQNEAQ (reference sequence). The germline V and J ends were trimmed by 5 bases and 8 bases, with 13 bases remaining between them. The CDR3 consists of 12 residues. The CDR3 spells CASSLSMYQQYF. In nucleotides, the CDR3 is TGTGCCAGCAGCCTCTCTATGTACCAGCAGTACTTC.

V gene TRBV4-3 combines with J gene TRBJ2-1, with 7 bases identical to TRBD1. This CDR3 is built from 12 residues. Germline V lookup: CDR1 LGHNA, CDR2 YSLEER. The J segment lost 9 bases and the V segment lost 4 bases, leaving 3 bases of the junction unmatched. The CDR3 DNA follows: TGCGCCAGCAGCCCCCACAGGGGTGAGCAGTTCTTC. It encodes CASSPHRGEQFF.

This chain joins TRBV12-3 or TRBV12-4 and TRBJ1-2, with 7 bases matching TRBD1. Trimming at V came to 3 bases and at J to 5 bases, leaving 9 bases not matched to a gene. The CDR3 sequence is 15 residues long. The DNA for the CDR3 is TGTGCCAGCAGTTTCGCGGCAGGGGGAATTTATGGCTACACCTTC. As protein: CASSFAAGGIYGYTF.